A single sample gave rise to the 2 T cell receptor beta chains below, sequenced in a study of T cells after somatic rescue of genetic block. Data came from immunoSEQ multiplex PCR; TCRdb stores just in-frame clones and leaves some out. Found here are roughly 7,000 clones, about 80% of them singletons; the top ten hold approximately 24%. Sequencing was performed on peripheral blood mononuclear cells (PBMCs). These receptors all stem from a boy between 5 and 17 years old.

The chain has TRBV20-1 and TRBJ1-1; 8 bases match TRBD1. CDR1 and CDR2 from the germline V gene are DFQATT and SNEGSKA (reference sequence). This CDR3 contains 11 residues. The V segment lost 1 base and the J segment 8 bases; nucleotides outside the gene matches: 0. CDR3 coding DNA: TGCAGTGCTAGAGGGGACAGGGAAGCTTTCTTT. This encodes CSARGDREAFF.

There are a few counts of this clone. The V call is TRBV20-1, the J call TRBJ2-1; weak D call: TRBD2 (6 bases). Germline loops: CDR1 DFQATT, CDR2 SNEGSKA (reference sequence). This CDR3 region has 11 residues. Deletions cut 6 bases from V and 9 bases from J, with 12 bases between. The CDR3 is CSAHGGIEQFF. The DNA of the CDR3 is TGCAGTGCCCACGGAGGGATTGAGCAGTTCTTC.